The next 21 T cell receptor beta chains were all read from a single sample in a study of T cell repertoires in cytomegalovirus infection. A single record per CDR3 protein comes from TCRdb applying MiXCR to the reads. Of over 300,000 distinct CDR3 sequences in the sample, more than 8% were seen once. The source material was PBMCs. Receptor source: a human donor in good health (CMV status not recorded). Some clones in this sample may be carry-over from other donors' samples.

The table lists this clonotype with many counts. This chain uses TRBV7-8 with TRBJ2-7, with D perhaps given as TRBD1 or TRBD2 (6 bases each). CDR1 SGHVS and CDR2 FQNEAQ come from the germline V gene. The CDR3 runs to 13 residues. V lost 6 bases and J 1 base, leaving 10 bases between the germline ends. The CDR3: CASRGGNSYEQYF. The CDR3, as DNA: TGTGCCAGCAGAGGGGGGAATTCCTACGAGCAGTACTTC.

This chain joins TRBV2 and TRBJ2-5, with D perhaps matching TRBD1 or TRBD2 (5 bases each). Germline CDR1 is SNHLY and CDR2 is FYNNEI. V was pared by 4 bases and J by 0 bases, with 12 bases between. The CDR3 totals 15 residues. Here the CDR3 reads CASSGDGLYQETQYF. The CDR3 nucleotides are TGTGCCAGCAGTGGGGACGGGTTGTACCAAGAGACCCAGTACTTC.

V gene TRBV2 combines with J gene TRBJ1-1; D is perhaps TRBD1 (6 bases). CDR1 is SNHLY and CDR2 is FYNNEI in the germline V gene. The germline V and J ends were trimmed by 6 bases and 4 bases, with 15 bases remaining between them. The CDR3 covers 14 residues. CDR3: CASRYREGITEAFF. DNA of the CDR3: TGTGCCAGCAGGTACAGGGAAGGGATCACTGAAGCTTTCTTT.

V is TRBV6-1 and J is TRBJ2-1; D may be TRBD2 (5 bases). Germline CDR1 and CDR2: MNHNS and SASEGT. Trimming cost V 8 bases and J 0 bases, with 14 bases left between them. The CDR3 has 15 residues. The DNA for the CDR3 is TGTGCCAGCGGAGGTCGGCTTAGCTCCTACAATGAGCAGTTCTTC. Protein: CASGGRLSSYNEQFF.

This clonotype came up many times. The V and J genes are TRBV10-3 and TRBJ1-1; a weak D match, TRBD1 (6 bases). Per germline, CDR1 ENHRY and CDR2 SYGVKD. The CDR3 loop spans 13 amino acids. The V gene lost 3 bases and the J gene lost 6 bases, with 11 bases spanning the gap. The CDR3 DNA follows: TGTGCCATCAGTGACACAGGGAGCCCTGAAGCTTTCTTT. Its protein product is CAISDTGSPEAFF.

This clonotype has more than one count but fewer than ten. The chain carries TRBV6-2 or TRBV6-3 and TRBJ2-3; no clear D. Germline assignment: CDR1 MNHEY and CDR2 SVGEGT. Trimming removed 2 bases at V and 6 bases at J, with 12 bases between. The CDR3 contains 14 residues. As DNA, the CDR3 is TGTGCCAGCAGTTACGCATCGATCCGGGATACGCAGTATTTT. It specifies CASSYASIRDTQYF.

At least ten counts were recorded for this clonotype. The J gene is TRBJ2-5, the V gene TRBV7-8; 10 bases fit TRBD1. The V gene end was trimmed by 1 base and the J gene end by 5 bases; junction bases not matched to a gene: 7. There are 16 residues in the CDR3. Germline V gene data show CDR1 as SGHVS and CDR2 as FQNEAQ. The CDR3 protein is CASSLVTGQGRETQYF. The DNA for the CDR3 is TGTGCCAGCAGCTTAGTAACGGGACAGGGGAGGGAGACCCAGTACTTC.

This clonotype was detected many times. The V call is TRBV18, the J call TRBJ1-1; D call uncertain. Germline-derived CDR1 and CDR2 are KGHSH and LQKENI. The ends were cut back, 4 bases at V and 10 bases at J, with 22 bases in the middle. The CDR3 length is 15 residues. The CDR3 DNA is TGTGCCAGCTCACTAACAGCCCCAGAATTCAAAAGAGCTTTCTTT. Translating it yields CASSLTAPEFKRAFF.

This clonotype was seen only a few times. The V and J genes are TRBV11-2 and TRBJ1-5; D not resolved. The germline CDR1 and CDR2 sequences are SGHAT and FQNNGV. This CDR3 is 16 amino acids long. Trimming took 6 bases from V and 3 from J, leaving 18 bases between them. CDR3 residues: CASSARGSFFNQPQHF. CDR3 DNA: TGTGCCAGCAGTGCCCGAGGCAGTTTCTTCAATCAGCCCCAGCATTTT.

The chain couples TRBV7-4 to TRBJ2-2; D is uncertain. The CDR3 is 14 amino acids. Per the germline V gene, CDR1 is SGHVT and CDR2 is SQSDAQ. V was cut by 3 bases and J by 4 bases, with 9 bases left in between. The CDR3, as DNA: TGTGCCAGCAGCTTGGTATCTGGCACCGGGGAGCTGTTTTTT. This gives the protein CASSLVSGTGELFF.

V is TRBV27 and J is TRBJ2-7, with 9 bases lining up with TRBD1. The CDR3 length is 16 residues. Trimming cost V 7 bases and J 4 bases; bases outside gene matches: 14. CDR1 is MNHEY, CDR2 SMNVEV, per germline (reference sequence). This CDR3 reads CASKKLQGALGYEQYF. The CDR3 region has the DNA TGTGCCAGCAAAAAATTACAGGGGGCGTTGGGGTACGAGCAGTACTTC.

The chain carries TRBV7-8 and TRBJ1-1, with 7 bases identical to TRBD1. Germline values: CDR1 SGHVS, CDR2 FQNEAQ. The CDR3 runs to 15 residues. V shed 5 bases, J shed 4 bases, and the junction held 10 bases outside the gene matches. DNA of the CDR3: TGTGCCAGCAGCCCGATACAGGGGCTGGGCACTGAAGCTTTCTTT. It is translated as CASSPIQGLGTEAFF.

This chain joins TRBV9 and TRBJ2-1; D gene unclear. The CDR3 is 17 residues long. Germline loops: CDR1 SGDLS, CDR2 YYNGEE. Trimming left V 0 bases short and J 8 bases short, with 21 bases between. CDR3: CASSVALAAYGDYEQFF. Written as DNA, the CDR3 is TGTGCCAGCAGCGTAGCTTTGGCGGCGTATGGCGATTATGAGCAGTTCTTC.

The V and J genes are TRBV19 and TRBJ2-4, with D maybe TRBD2 (6 bases). This CDR3 is 16 amino acids long. Germline CDR1 reads LNHDA; CDR2 reads SQIVND (reference sequence). V shed 4 bases and J shed 0 bases, with 13 bases lying between them. The CDR3 region is CASSRSRGLAKNIQYF. CDR3 nucleotides: TGTGCCAGTAGTAGGTCGCGGGGCCTAGCCAAAAACATTCAGTACTTC.

This clonotype came up many times. The chain combines TRBV5-4 with TRBJ2-3; TRBD2 might be the D (5 bases). The germline gives CDR1 SGHNT, CDR2 YYREEE (reference sequence). V dropped 3 bases and J dropped 2 bases, with 13 bases sitting between them. The CDR3 covers 15 residues. The chain's CDR3 is CASSSKLVNTDTQYF. The CDR3, as DNA: TGTGCCAGCAGCTCAAAACTAGTAAACACAGATACGCAGTATTTT.

This clonotype was seen more than once but under ten times. The gene calls are TRBV7-8 and TRBJ2-1; the D gene is possibly TRBD1 (5 bases). There are 17 residues in the CDR3. V was clipped by 0 bases and J by 5 bases, with 17 bases between them. Germline V gives CDR1 SGHVS, CDR2 FQNEAQ. The CDR3 bases are TGTGCCAGCAGCTTAGCGCTTAGTAGGGGCCTTCACAATGAGCAGTTCTTC. Encoded protein: CASSLALSRGLHNEQFF.

In this sample, this clonotype turned up a few times. The chain couples TRBV7-9 to TRBJ1-6, with 7 nucleotides matching TRBD1. The junction had 9 bases not matched to a gene; V was cut back by 5 bases and J by 5 bases. Germline V gene data show CDR1 as SEHNR and CDR2 as FQNEAQ (reference sequence). This CDR3 has 16 amino acids. CDR3 sequence reads: CASSKWLGQNNSPLHF. The CDR3 nucleotides read TGTGCCAGCAGCAAATGGCTGGGACAGAATAATTCACCCCTCCACTTT.

The chain carries TRBV13 and TRBJ2-1; 9 bases are a match to TRBD2. The CDR3 covers 17 residues. The germline V gene has CDR1 PRHDT and CDR2 FYEKMQ (reference sequence). J gave up 8 bases and V 5 bases, and 16 bases lay outside the gene matches. In DNA form, the CDR3 reads TGTGCCAGCAGCGCCCTCAAAGGTGCGGGACTAGCCCATGAGCAGTTCTTC. It is translated as CASSALKGAGLAHEQFF.

This clonotype was recorded a few times. The chain carries TRBV7-9 and TRBJ1-2; 10 bases map to TRBD1. The CDR3 covers 14 residues. From germline, CDR1 is SEHNR and CDR2 FQNEAQ (reference sequence). Germline trimming cut 5 bases from V and 4 bases from J; bases unmatched to any gene: 4. The DNA for the CDR3 is TGTGCCAGCAGCCAGACAGGGGGCGGCTATGGCTACACCTTC. As protein: CASSQTGGGYGYTF.

Turning to this clonotype: Since the CDR3 does not end with the conserved phenylalanine or tryptophan, this likely comes from a read error. The chain is built from TRBV7-2 and TRBJ2-1; 10 nucleotides line up with TRBD1. The germline gives CDR1 SGHTA, CDR2 FQGNSA. The V and J ends lost 1 base and 8 bases, in that order; junction bases with no gene match: 5. This CDR3 comprises 15 residues. The CDR3 DNA is TGTGCCAGCAGCTTAGAGGGACAGGGGCTCCATGAGCAGTTCTGC. Protein sequence: CASSLEGQGLHEQFC.

About this clonotype itself: One base away lies a much larger clone, so this may be a sequencing read error. This sequence joins TRBV7-2 and TRBJ2-1; D might be TRBD2 (6 bases). This CDR3 has 12 amino acids. V lost 2 bases, J lost 9 bases, and 8 bases lay in between. The germline V gene has CDR1 SGHTA and CDR2 FQGNSA. DNA for the CDR3: TGTGCCAGCAGCTTATCGGAGGGTGAGCAGTTCTTC. Its protein product is CASSLSEGEQFF. The full variable domain, completed using reference TRBV7-2 and TRBJ2-1, is GAGVSQSPSNKVTEKGKDVELRCDPISGHTALYWYRQSLGQGLEFLIYFQGNSAPDKSGLPSDRFSAERTGGSVSTLTIQRTQQEDSAVYLCASSLSEGEQFFGPGTRLTVL.